The TCR beta chain described here comes from a study of blood T cell repertoires in COVID-19 (dated by TCRdb to the early 2020s). General notes on the study: Collaborator samples came from the United States, Italy and Spain and covered acute and convalescent phases of COVID-19. The dataset comprised deeply sampled blood TCRbeta repertoires from subjects exposed to, actively infected with, or recovered from COVID-19. HLA class I and class II types, where available, came from metadata supplied by the sample provider rather than from assay-based typing. The repertoires were released in a freely available public database intended as a resource for research on the immune response to SARS-CoV-2. The prospective study material was composed of cDNA or gDNA derived from T cells, B-cell-depleted T cells, or PBMCs. The sample metadata nearly always contained a de-identified subject ID, COVID-19 status, age in years and sex. Samples came from the ongoing ImmuneRACE study (first 160 participants) plus 1,254 subjects from 6 global collaborators. What the authors observed across the whole study: The quantity of clinical and demographic metadata differed by source and by participant and was supplied without curation.

TCRbeta CDR3 regions were amplified from genomic DNA by means of the immunoSEQ Assay, a bias-controlled multiplex PCR. The paper's data handling went like this. The number of nucleated cells in each sample was estimated from the amplification of reference gene primers within the assay. To quantify the absolute abundance of each unique TCRbeta CDR3 rearrangement, sequence reads were collapsed and filtered. For each sample, productive Simpson clonality was calculated by taking the square root of Simpson's diversity index across productive rearrangements. TCRdb mirrors the immuneACCESS table, restricted to in-frame sequences. Some clones are absent from its copies; in checked studies, under half trace to an unresolved V gene, and the reason for the others is unknown. V and J calls and clone size are given by that table; D and trimming were obtained from the DNA. For this sample the table gives about 97,000 clones, of which approximately 90% were detected only once. Clones ranked in the top ten supply approximately 15% of the sample.

With regard to this clone: No cognate antigen has been identified for it. The sample holds no much larger clone one base away, and base qualities are not on file.

The collaborating institutions used their own protocols to collect whole blood in K2EDTA tubes. Collaborator samples were shipped for TCRbeta analysis as frozen whole blood, isolated PBMCs, or DNA extracted from either sample type. The CDR3 covers 13 residues, taking in both the cysteine and the phenylalanine. The sequence is cut down to CDR3 DNA, 39 bases in frame from base 1. CDR1 GTSNPN and CDR2 SVGIG were looked up in the germline V gene (reference sequence). V was cut back by 3 bases and J by 8 bases, leaving a gap of 16 bases between them. This clonotype was obtained from a man aged 45-60 years with acute or convalescent COVID-19. The material sequenced was peripheral blood. The sequence is built from TRBV30 and TRBJ1-2; confidence is insufficient to name the D gene. The DNA reads as follows: TGTGCCTGGAGGCAGACGGAGGTTGGCGGCTACACCTTC. This encodes CAWRQTEVGGYTF.